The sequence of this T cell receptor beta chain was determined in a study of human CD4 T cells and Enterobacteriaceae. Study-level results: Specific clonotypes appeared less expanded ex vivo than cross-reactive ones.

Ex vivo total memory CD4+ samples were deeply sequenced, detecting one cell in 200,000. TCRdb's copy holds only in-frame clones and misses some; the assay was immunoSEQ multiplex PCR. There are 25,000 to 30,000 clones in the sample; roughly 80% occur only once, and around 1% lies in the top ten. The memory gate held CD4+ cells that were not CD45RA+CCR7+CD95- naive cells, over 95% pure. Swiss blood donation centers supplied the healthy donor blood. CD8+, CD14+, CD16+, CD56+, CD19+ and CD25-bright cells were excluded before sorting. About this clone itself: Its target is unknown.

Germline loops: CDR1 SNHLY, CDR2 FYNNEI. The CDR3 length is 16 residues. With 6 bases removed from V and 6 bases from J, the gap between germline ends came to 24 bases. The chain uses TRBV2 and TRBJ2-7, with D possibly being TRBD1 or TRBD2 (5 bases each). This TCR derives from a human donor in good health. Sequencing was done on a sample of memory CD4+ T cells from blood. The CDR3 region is CASSASPGRAGGEQYF. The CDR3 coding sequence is TGTGCCAGCAGCGCAAGTCCGGGACGGGCCGGCGGCGAGCAGTACTTC.